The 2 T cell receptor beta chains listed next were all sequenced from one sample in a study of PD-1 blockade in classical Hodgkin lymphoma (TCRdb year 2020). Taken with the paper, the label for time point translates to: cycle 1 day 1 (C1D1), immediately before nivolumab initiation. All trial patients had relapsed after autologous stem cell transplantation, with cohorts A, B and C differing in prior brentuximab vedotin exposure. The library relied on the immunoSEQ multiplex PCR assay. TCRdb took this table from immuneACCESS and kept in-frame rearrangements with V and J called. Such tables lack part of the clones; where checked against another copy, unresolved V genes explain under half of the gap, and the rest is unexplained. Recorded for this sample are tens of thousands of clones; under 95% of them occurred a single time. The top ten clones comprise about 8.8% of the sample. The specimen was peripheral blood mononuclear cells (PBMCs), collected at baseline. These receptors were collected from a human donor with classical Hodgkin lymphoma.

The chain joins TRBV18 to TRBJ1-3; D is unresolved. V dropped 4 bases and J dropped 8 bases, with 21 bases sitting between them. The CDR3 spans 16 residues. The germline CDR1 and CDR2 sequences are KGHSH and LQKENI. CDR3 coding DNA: TGTGCCAGCTCACGTACGGACCCCGGGGTTAAAGACACCATATATTTT. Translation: CASSRTDPGVKDTIYF.

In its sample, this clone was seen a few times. The CDR3 DNA sequence: TGTGCCAGCAGTGAAATTCAGGGTCCCACAGATACGCAGTATTTT. Translation: CASSEIQGPTDTQYF. This chain connects TRBV6-1 to TRBJ2-3, with a weak D call TRBD1 (5 bases). The CDR3 is 15 amino acids. Germline V gives CDR1 MNHNS, CDR2 SASEGT. Trimming shortened V by 2 bases and J by 2 bases, and 11 bases separated the two germline ends.